This T cell receptor (beta chain) was obtained from a study of blood T cell repertoires in COVID-19. Study in general: The United States, Italy and Spain provided the acute and convalescent COVID-19 samples. From T cells, B-cell-depleted T cells, or PBMCs came the material, which was cDNA or gDNA.

Germline CDR1 SGHRS, CDR2 YFSETQ. The CDR3 covers 13 residues. Trimming took 0 bases from V and 6 from J, leaving 8 bases between them. Methods used by the authors: Nucleated cell counts were estimated from reference gene primer amplification. Assay used: immunoSEQ multiplex PCR; TCRdb lists only in-frame clones, some missing. That table furnishes V, J and clone size, whereas the DNA furnished D and trimming. The sample holds about 86,000 clones; 70% to 90% are singletons and the top ten take nearly 3.5%. Sequenced: peripheral blood. This receptor was taken from a man aged 45-65 years with acute or convalescent COVID-19. The J gene is TRBJ2-3, the V gene TRBV5-1; unclear D gene. The CDR3 sequence is CASSLDNPDTQYF. The CDR3 nucleotides read TGCGCCAGCAGCTTGGATAATCCGGATACGCAGTATTTT. The full variable domain, its missing parts supplied by reference TRBV5-1 and TRBJ2-3, is KAGVTQTPRYLIKTRGQQVTLSCSPISGHRSVSWYQQTPGQGLQFLFEYFSETQRNKGNFPGRFSGRQFSNSRSEMNVSTLELGDSALYLCASSLDNPDTQYFGPGTRLTVL.